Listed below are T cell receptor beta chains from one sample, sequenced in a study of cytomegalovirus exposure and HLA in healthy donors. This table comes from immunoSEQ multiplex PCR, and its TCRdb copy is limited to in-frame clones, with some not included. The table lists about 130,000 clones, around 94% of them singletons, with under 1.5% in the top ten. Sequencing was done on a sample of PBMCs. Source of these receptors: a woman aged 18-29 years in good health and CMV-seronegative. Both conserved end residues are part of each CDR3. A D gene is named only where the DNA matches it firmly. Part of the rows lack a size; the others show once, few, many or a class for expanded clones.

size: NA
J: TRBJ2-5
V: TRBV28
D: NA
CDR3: CASSLGQDLRETQYF
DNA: TGTGCCAGCAGTTTGGGGCAAGACCTTCGGGAGACCCAGTACTTC

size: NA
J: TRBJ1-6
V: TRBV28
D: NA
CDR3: CASRQDFNSPLHF
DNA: TGTGCCAGCAGACAGGATTTCAATTCACCCCTCCACTTT

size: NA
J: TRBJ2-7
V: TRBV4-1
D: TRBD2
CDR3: CASSRSSGGAVEQYF
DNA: TGCGCCAGCAGCCGATCTAGCGGGGGGGCGGTTGAGCAGTACTTC

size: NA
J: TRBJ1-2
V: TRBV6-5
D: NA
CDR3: CASSNGKNYGYTF
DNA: TGTGCCAGCAGTAACGGGAAAAACTATGGCTACACCTTC

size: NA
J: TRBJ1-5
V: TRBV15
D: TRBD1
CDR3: CASTQGYDNQPQHF
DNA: TGTGCCAGCACACAGGGGTACGACAATCAGCCCCAGCATTTT

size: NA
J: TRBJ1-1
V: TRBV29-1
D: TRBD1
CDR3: CSVETGDTEAFF
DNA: TGCAGCGTTGAGACAGGGGACACTGAAGCTTTCTTT

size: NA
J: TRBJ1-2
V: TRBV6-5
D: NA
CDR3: CASSYSAGWNYGYTF
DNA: TGTGCCAGCAGTTACTCGGCAGGGTGGAACTATGGCTACACCTTC

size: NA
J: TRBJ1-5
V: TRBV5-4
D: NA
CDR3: CASSLDSYQPQHF
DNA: TGTGCCAGCAGCCTAGACAGTTATCAGCCCCAGCATTTT

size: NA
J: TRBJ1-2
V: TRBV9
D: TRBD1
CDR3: CASSVATGGRDGYTF
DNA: TGTGCCAGCAGCGTAGCGACAGGGGGAAGGGATGGCTACACCTTC

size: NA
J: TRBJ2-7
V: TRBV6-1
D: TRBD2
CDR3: CASSAAGGNSYEQYF
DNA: TGTGCCAGCAGTGCGGCGGGAGGTAACTCCTACGAGCAGTACTTC

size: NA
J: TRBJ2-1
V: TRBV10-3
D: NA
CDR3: CAISGIESSGDEQFF
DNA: TGTGCCATCAGTGGTATCGAAAGTTCGGGGGATGAGCAGTTCTTC

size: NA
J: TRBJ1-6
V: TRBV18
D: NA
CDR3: CASAAGADNSPLHF
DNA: TGTGCCAGCGCCGCGGGGGCCGATAATTCACCCCTCCACTTT

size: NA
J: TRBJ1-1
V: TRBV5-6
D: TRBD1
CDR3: CASSTGDTEAFF
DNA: TGTGCCAGCAGCACAGGGGACACTGAAGCTTTCTTT

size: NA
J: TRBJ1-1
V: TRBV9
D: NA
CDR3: CASSVGGYEAEAFF
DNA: TGTGCCAGCAGCGTAGGTGGGTATGAGGCTGAAGCTTTCTTT

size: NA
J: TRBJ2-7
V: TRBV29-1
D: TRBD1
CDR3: CSVLPGTGSYEQYF
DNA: TGCAGCGTCCTGCCCGGGACAGGGAGCTACGAGCAGTACTTC

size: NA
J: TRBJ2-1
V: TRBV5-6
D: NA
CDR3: CASSSRVSYNEQFF
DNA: TGTGCCAGCAGCTCCAGGGTGTCCTACAATGAGCAGTTCTTC

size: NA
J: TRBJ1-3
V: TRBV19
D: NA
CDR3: CASSIDITSAGNTIYF
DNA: TGTGCCAGTAGTATAGATATCACGTCGGCTGGAAACACCATATATTTT

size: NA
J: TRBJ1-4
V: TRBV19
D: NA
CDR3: CASKNGRNVEEKLFF
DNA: TGTGCCAGTAAAAATGGGAGGAACGTGGAGGAAAAACTGTTTTTT

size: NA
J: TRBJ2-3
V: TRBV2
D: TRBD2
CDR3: CAREASGGTDTQYF
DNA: TGTGCCAGGGAGGCTAGCGGTGGCACAGATACGCAGTATTTT

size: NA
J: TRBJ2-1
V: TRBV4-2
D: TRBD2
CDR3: CASSQDSEGLGPNEQFF
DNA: TGTGCCAGCAGCCAAGATTCCGAGGGACTAGGTCCCAATGAGCAGTTCTTC

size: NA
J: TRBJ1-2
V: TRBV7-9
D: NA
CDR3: CASSPGSAYGYTF
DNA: TGTGCCAGCAGCCCGGGGTCAGCCTATGGCTACACCTTC

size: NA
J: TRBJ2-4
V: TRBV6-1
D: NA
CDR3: CASSEAGHRGAKNIQYF
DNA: TGTGCCAGCAGTGAAGCGGGCCATCGGGGAGCCAAAAACATTCAGTACTTC

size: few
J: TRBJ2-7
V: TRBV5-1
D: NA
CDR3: CASSLDRDLYEQYF
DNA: TGCGCCAGCAGCTTGGATAGAGACTTATACGAGCAGTACTTC

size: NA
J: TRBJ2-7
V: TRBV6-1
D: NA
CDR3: CASSSPLGPDEQYF
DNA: TGTGCCAGCAGCTCCCCCTTGGGGCCTGACGAGCAGTACTTC

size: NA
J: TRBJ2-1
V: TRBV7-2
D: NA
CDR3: CASSPRGFSYNEQFF
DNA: TGTGCCAGCAGCCCACGGGGGTTCTCCTACAATGAGCAGTTCTTC

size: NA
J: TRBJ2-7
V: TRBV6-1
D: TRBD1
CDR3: CASTEEGQGAYEQYF
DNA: TGTGCCAGCACTGAGGAGGGACAGGGGGCCTACGAGCAGTACTTC

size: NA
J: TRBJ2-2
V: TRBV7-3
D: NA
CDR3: CASSSQGGNTGELFF
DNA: TGTGCCAGCAGCTCTCAGGGGGGGAACACCGGGGAGCTGTTTTTT

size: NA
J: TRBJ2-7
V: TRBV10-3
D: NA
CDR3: CAISEQGIYEQYF
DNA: TGTGCCATCAGTGAACAGGGAATATACGAGCAGTACTTC

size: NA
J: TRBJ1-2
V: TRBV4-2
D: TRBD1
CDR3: CASSQDRGQGKGGYTF
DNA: TGTGCCAGCAGCCAAGATCGAGGACAGGGTAAGGGTGGCTACACCTTC

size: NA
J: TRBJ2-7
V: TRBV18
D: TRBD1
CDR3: CASSPPKPGQGSYEQYF
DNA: TGTGCCAGCTCTCCCCCCAAACCGGGACAGGGCTCCTACGAGCAGTACTTC

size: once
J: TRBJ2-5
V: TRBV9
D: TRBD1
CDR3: CASSPWDRGGQETQYF
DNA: TGTGCCAGCAGCCCCTGGGACAGGGGGGGACAAGAGACCCAGTACTTC

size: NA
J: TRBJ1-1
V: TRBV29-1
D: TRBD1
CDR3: CSVDYEYRGTEAFF
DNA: TGCAGCGTTGACTACGAATACAGGGGGACTGAAGCTTTCTTT

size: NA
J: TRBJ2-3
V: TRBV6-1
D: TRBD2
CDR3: CASSKGWGRSGGMTDTQYF
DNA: TGTGCCAGCAGTAAAGGCTGGGGACGTAGCGGGGGGATGACAGATACGCAGTATTTT

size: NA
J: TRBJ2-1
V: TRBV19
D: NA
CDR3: CASRSGALLNEQFF
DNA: TGTGCCAGTAGATCGGGTGCGTTACTGAATGAGCAGTTCTTC

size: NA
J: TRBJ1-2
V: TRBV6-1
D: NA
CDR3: CASSRDSYYGYTF
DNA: TGTGCCAGCAGTAGAGACAGCTACTATGGCTACACCTTC

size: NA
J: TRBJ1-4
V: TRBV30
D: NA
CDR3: CAWSEEGEKLFF
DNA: TGTGCCTGGAGTGAGGAGGGTGAAAAACTGTTTTTT

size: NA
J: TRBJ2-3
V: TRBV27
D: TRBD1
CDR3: CASSDPWTGSPDTQYF
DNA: TGTGCCAGCTCGGACCCGTGGACAGGGAGTCCAGATACGCAGTATTTT

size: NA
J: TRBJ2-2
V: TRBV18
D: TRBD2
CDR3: CASRRSGLAGAGELFF
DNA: TGTGCCAGCAGACGTTCCGGACTAGCGGGGGCCGGGGAGCTGTTTTTT

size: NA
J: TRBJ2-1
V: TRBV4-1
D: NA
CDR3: CASSPEAASSYNEQFF
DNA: TGCGCCAGCAGCCCCGAGGCAGCAAGCTCCTACAATGAGCAGTTCTTC

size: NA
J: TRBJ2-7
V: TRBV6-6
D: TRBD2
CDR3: CASSSAGTSGYEQYF
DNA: TGTGCCAGCAGTTCCGCCGGGACTAGCGGCTACGAGCAGTACTTC

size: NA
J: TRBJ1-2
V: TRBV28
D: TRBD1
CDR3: CASIAPGGNVRGYTF
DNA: TGTGCCAGCATCGCACCAGGGGGCAATGTTCGAGGCTACACCTTC

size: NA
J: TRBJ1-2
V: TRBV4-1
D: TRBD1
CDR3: CASRPTGGNGYTF
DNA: TGCGCCAGCAGACCGACAGGGGGAAATGGCTACACCTTC

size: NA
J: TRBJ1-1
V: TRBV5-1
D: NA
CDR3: CASSLVAGRHPVDF
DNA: TGCGCCAGCAGCTTGGTCGCGGGTAGACACCCTGTGGACTTT